This T cell receptor beta chain was profiled in a study of regulatory T cells in long-lasting Graves disease. Germline V CDR1 and CDR2: SGHAT, FQDESV (reference sequence). The V gene lost 1 base and the J gene lost 7 bases, with 10 bases spanning the gap. This CDR3 is 13 amino acids long. Time point defined: newly diagnosed GD, antithyroid drugs for less than 3 months. Generation of the TCR library employed RNA extracted from PBMCs. In its sample, this clonotype was seen many times. Library construction for TCR beta used iRepertoire HTBI primers and Arm-PCR of CDR3 regions. Each CDR3 protein gets one entry after TCRdb re-called the multiplex PCR reads with MiXCR. The data contain hundreds of thousands of distinct CDR3 sequences, around 15% of them singletons. The same specimen was also included in a second study, on T cells in Graves' hyperthyroidism and ophthalmopathy. From that report: A model of 13 V-J pairs discriminated ophthalmopathy from stable hyperthyroidism.

J is TRBJ1-1 and V is TRBV11-1; D not certain. This specimen consisted of peripheral blood mononuclear cells (PBMCs), obtained at new diagnosis, from a patient treated with antithyroid drugs. The receptor's source is a woman aged 40 to 65 with Graves disease. This CDR3 reads CASSLEREIEAFF. The CDR3 region has the DNA TGTGCCAGCAGCTTAGAACGGGAAATTGAAGCTTTCTTT.